A selection of T cell receptor beta chains follows, all from one sample in a study of blood T cell repertoires in COVID-19. Sequenced by immunoSEQ multiplex PCR; TCRdb stores in-frame clones only, minus some. The sample lists 390,000 or so clones; just over 85% were seen once. Material: peripheral blood. These receptors were obtained from a woman in her 30s with active or convalescent COVID-19. Each CDR3 is given with its conserved first and last residue. The D gene is left open where the match is weak. The listing skips clone size in some rows; elsewhere it reads once, few, many or a size class.

j_call d_call clone_size v_call cdr3_nt cdr3_aa
TRBJ1-5 TRBD1 NA TRBV5-8 TGTGCCAGCAGCTTGAGGCGGACAGGGGAACACAATCAGCCCCAGCATTTT CASSLRRTGEHNQPQHF
TRBJ1-1 TRBD1 NA TRBV29-1 TGCAGCGTGTCGGGGGGGACAGGGGTGAACACTGAAGCTTTCTTT CSVSGGTGVNTEAFF
TRBJ2-2 NA NA TRBV7-9 TGTGCCAGCAGCTTAGAGGCGGGGAACACCGGGGAGCTGTTTTTT CASSLEAGNTGELFF
TRBJ1-1 NA NA TRBV19 TGTGCCAGTAGTATCGCCTTCCTTCAACAGGGGAACACTGAAGCTTTCTTT CASSIAFLQQGNTEAFF
TRBJ2-7 TRBD1 NA TRBV5-1 TGCGCCAGCAGCTCGGGACAGGGTGGCGGCTACGGTCCCCACGAGCAGTACTTC CASSSGQGGGYGPHEQYF
TRBJ2-2 NA NA TRBV27 TGTGCCAGCAGTAGACGACCGGGACTCTTGAACACCGGGGAGCTGTTTTTT CASSRRPGLLNTGELFF
TRBJ1-4 TRBD1 NA TRBV13 TGTGCCAGCAGCTTATCAGGGGGTAGTGAAAAACTGTTTTTT CASSLSGGSEKLFF
TRBJ1-4 NA NA TRBV6-5 TGTGCCAGCAGCACTAATTACGGGGTCGGGAAACTGTTTTTT CASSTNYGVGKLFF
TRBJ1-1 NA NA TRBV13 TGTGCCAGCAGCGGGAGAACAGAGAACACTGAAGCTTTCTTT CASSGRTENTEAFF
TRBJ2-3 TRBD2 NA TRBV6-5 TGTGCCAGCAGTTTCGCTAGCGGGACGTCAGATACGCAGTATTTT CASSFASGTSDTQYF
TRBJ2-1 TRBD2 NA TRBV11-2 TGTGCCAGCAGCGGGCTAGCGGGACTCTACAATGAGCAGTTCTTC CASSGLAGLYNEQFF
TRBJ2-7 NA few TRBV7-8 TGTGCCAGCAGCGAAAGGTGGGGGCCCTCAACCTACGAGCAGTACTTC CASSERWGPSTYEQYF
TRBJ1-5 NA NA TRBV7-9 TGTGCCAGCAGCGCGGGACCCCCGGGAAGTCAGCCCCAGCATTTT CASSAGPPGSQPQHF
TRBJ2-5 TRBD1 once TRBV29-1 TGCAGCGTCATAGGGACAGGGAGGGAGGAGACCCAGTACTTC CSVIGTGREETQYF
TRBJ2-2 TRBD1 once TRBV18 TGTGCCAGCTCACCGGAAGGGGGCTCCGGGGAGCTGTTTTTT CASSPEGGSGELFF
TRBJ2-1 NA NA TRBV5-6 TGTGCCAGCAGCTTTTTAGCGATTCCCTACAATGAGCAGTTCTTC CASSFLAIPYNEQFF
TRBJ2-7 NA NA TRBV4-1 TGCGCCAGCAGCCAAGGCCCGGCAGGGGACGAGCAGTACTTC CASSQGPAGDEQYF
TRBJ1-1 TRBD1 NA TRBV2 TGTGCCAGCGCCCCGGACAGGAGCTACACTGAAGCTTTCTTT CASAPDRSYTEAFF
TRBJ2-1 NA NA TRBV7-6 TGTGCCAGCAGCAAGGGGACTGACTCCTACAATGAGCAGTTCTTC CASSKGTDSYNEQFF